This T cell receptor (beta chain) was observed in a study of blood T cell repertoires in COVID-19. Background on the study: Acute and convalescent COVID-19 samples came from the United States, Italy and Spain.

The assay was immunoSEQ multiplex PCR, and TCRdb's table has in-frame clones only and misses some. Altogether 400,000 or so clones are present, roughly 88% being singletons, with the ten largest covering more than 0.55%. Individuals drawn from approximately 26 US areas were about 18 to 89 years old. The V gene's germline CDR1 is SGHTA and CDR2 FQGNSA. Unmatched junction bases numbered 8, after V lost 5 bases and J lost 4 bases. CDR3 size: 15 residues. This TCR was sampled from a young man who had recovered from COVID-19. Source material: PBMCs or T cells enriched from blood (not recorded which). V is TRBV7-2 and J is TRBJ2-1, with TRBD1 matching 7 bases. CDR3: CASSHRGPEYNEQFF. In DNA form, the CDR3 reads TGTGCCAGCAGCCACAGGGGTCCGGAATACAATGAGCAGTTCTTC.